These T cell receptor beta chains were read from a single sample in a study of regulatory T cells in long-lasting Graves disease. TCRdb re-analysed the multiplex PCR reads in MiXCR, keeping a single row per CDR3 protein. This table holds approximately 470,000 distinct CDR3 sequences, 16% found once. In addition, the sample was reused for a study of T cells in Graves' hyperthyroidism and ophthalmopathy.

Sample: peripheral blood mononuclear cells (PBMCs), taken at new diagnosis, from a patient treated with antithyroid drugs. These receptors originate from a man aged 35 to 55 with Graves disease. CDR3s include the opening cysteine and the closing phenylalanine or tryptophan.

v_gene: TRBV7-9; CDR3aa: CASSLAGGASDTQYF
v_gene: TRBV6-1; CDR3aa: CASSQLPGQGSNGYTF
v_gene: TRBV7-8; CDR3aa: CASSLGGVTYEQYF
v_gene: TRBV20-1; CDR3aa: CSARDLGQGDSYEQYF
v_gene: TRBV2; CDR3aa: CASSGGRTWETQYF
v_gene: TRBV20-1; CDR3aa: CSARDPGEVNSPLHF
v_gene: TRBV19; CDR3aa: CASSIGGRETQYF
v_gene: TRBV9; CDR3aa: CASSVVGAAEAFF
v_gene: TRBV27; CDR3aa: CASRQSSGNTIYF
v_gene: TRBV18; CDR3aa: CASSPPPGGNNEQFF
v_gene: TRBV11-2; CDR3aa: CASSLGVNYGYTF
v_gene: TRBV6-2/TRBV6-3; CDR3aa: CASSYTGGAEAFF
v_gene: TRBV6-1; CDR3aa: CASSVKQSEQFF
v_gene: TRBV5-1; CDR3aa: CASSLSSTNTGELFF
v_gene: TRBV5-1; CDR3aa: CASSRAGDQPQHF
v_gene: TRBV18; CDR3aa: CASSRDDRVHEAFF
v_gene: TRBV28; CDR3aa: CASSLPGLGGYTF
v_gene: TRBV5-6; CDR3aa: CASSLVGDTEAFF
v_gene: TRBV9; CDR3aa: CASSGPTGETQYF
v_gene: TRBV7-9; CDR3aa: CASSPGARAGGYTF
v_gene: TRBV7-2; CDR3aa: CASSPGSGRFTGELFF
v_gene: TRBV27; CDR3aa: CASSFLPAGGPGEQYF
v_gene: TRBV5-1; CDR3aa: CASSFYSPVDEQFF
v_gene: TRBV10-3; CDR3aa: CAIKGTADTQYF
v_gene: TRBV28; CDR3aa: CASSSPGLLAYEQYF
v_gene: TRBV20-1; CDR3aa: CSPGTPSWDGYTF
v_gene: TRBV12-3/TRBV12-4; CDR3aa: CASSLTGGGNNSPLHF
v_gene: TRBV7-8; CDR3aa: CASSQDRPGVTKNIQYF
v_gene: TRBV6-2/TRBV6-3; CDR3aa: CATPGQDYEQYF
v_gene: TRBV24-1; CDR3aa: CATSGVLAGGADTQYF
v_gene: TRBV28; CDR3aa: CASSTLGTGGKLFF
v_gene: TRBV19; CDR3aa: CASSIGQGFFDEQFF
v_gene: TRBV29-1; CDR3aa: CSVGTSGSRSYNEQFF
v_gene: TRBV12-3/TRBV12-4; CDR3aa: CASNPTRSAGSEQFF
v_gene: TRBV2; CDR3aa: CANRDRGGGEQYF
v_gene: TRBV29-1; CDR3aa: CSVGEGYPHQYF
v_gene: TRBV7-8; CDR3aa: CASSLFSSGSSYNEQYF
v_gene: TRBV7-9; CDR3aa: CASSRGYNEQFF
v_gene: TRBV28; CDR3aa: CASSSLDSGNTIYF
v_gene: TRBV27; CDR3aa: CASFAGREAFF
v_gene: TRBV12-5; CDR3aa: CASGLVPWLGVAGDRAKNIQYF
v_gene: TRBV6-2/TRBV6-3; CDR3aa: CASSYGDRGYEQYF